This entry lists 12 T cell receptor beta chains sequenced from one sample in a study of siplizumab effects on memory and regulatory T cells. Assay used: immunoSEQ multiplex PCR; TCRdb lists only in-frame clones, some missing. The sample shows 40,000 to 45,000 clones, around 89% of them seen only once. Sequencing was carried out using naive CD4+ T cells sorted from blood. These receptors originate from a human donor in good health.

The chain couples TRBV5-4 to TRBJ1-2; the D gene is possibly TRBD1 (6 bases). The CDR3 length is 15 residues. Trimming took off 0 bases at V and 0 bases at J, with 9 bases between the two ends. Germline V gene lookup returns CDR1 SGHNT and CDR2 YYREEE (reference sequence). CDR3 coding DNA: TGTGCCAGCAGCTTGGGACAGGCCACTAACTATGGCTACACCTTC. It yields the protein CASSLGQATNYGYTF. Based on the CDR3 plus reference TRBV5-4 and TRBJ1-2, the full variable domain is ETGVTQSPTHLIKTRGQQVTLRCSSQSGHNTVSWYQQALGQGPQFIFQYYREEENGRGNFPPRFSGLQFPNYSSELNVNALELDDSALYLCASSLGQATNYGYTFGSGTRLTVV.

The genes are TRBV15 and TRBJ1-1, with 9 bases lining up with TRBD1. The CDR3 covers 18 residues. J lost 3 bases, V lost 4 bases, and 15 bases had no gene match. The germline gives CDR1 LNHNV, CDR2 YYDKDF (reference sequence). This CDR3 is CATSKGTTGGLVHTEAFF. The CDR3 coding sequence is TGTGCCACCAGCAAGGGGACAACAGGGGGCCTCGTGCACACTGAAGCTTTCTTT.

The chain employs TRBV9 and TRBJ2-3, with a weak D call TRBD1 (5 bases). Trimming removed 4 bases from V and 0 bases from J, with 12 bases in between. Germline loops: CDR1 SGDLS, CDR2 YYNGEE. This CDR3 contains 15 residues. The CDR3 DNA reads TGTGCCAGCAGCCCTCAGGGATCTAGCACAGATACGCAGTATTTT. It translates to CASSPQGSSTDTQYF.

This sequence joins TRBV19 and TRBJ1-5; D possibly corresponds to TRBD1 (5 bases). The CDR3 consists of 14 residues. Germline loops: CDR1 LNHDA, CDR2 SQIVND (reference sequence). The germline V and J ends were trimmed by 6 bases and 5 bases, with 14 bases remaining between them. This CDR3 is CASRQVSLYQPQHF. Written as DNA, the CDR3 is TGTGCCAGTAGACAGGTTTCTCTGTATCAGCCCCAGCATTTT. Drawing the rest from reference TRBV19 and TRBJ1-5, the complete variable domain is DGGITQSPKYLFRKEGQNVTLSCEQNLNHDAMYWYRQDPGQGLRLIYYSQIVNDFQKGDIAEGYSVSREKKESFPLTVTSAQKNPTAFYLCASRQVSLYQPQHFGDGTRLSIL.

This clone was seen just once. The CDR3 DNA sequence: TGTGCCACCAGTCCCGACCGGGACTCAACTACCAAAAACATTCAGTACTTC. Translated: CATSPDRDSTTKNIQYF. The J gene is TRBJ2-4, the V gene TRBV15; D may be TRBD2 (6 bases). Trimming shortened V by 6 bases and J by 2 bases, and 20 bases separated the two germline ends. Per germline, CDR1 LNHNV and CDR2 YYDKDF (reference sequence). This CDR3 has 17 amino acids.

On this clone itself: Compared with germline, one end of the junction differs, possibly owing to a read error. The chain combines TRBV7-7 with TRBJ2-3, with unresolved D. Germline CDR1 is SSHAT and CDR2 is FNYEAQ (reference sequence). The CDR3 runs to 13 residues. CDR3 residues: CASSTSGTDTQYF. DNA for the CDR3: TGTGCTAGCAGCACCTCGGGCACAGATACGCAGTATTTT.

J is TRBJ1-1 and V is TRBV9, with 10 nucleotides matching TRBD1. Germline V gene lookup returns CDR1 SGDLS and CDR2 YYNGEE. The ends lost 3 bases at V and 6 bases at J; junction bases unmatched: 5. This CDR3 has 14 amino acids. CDR3 nucleotide sequence: TGTGCCAGCAGCGCGACAGGGGGCGCGGCTGAAGCTTTCTTT. This gives the protein CASSATGGAAEAFF.

CDR3: CASSLSPGNYGYTF. The DNA of the CDR3 is TGTGCCAGCAGCTTAAGTCCGGGGAACTATGGCTACACCTTC. This rearrangement joins TRBV7-3 to TRBJ1-2, with D unresolved. The CDR3 covers 14 residues. V was clipped by 1 base and J by 2 bases, with 8 bases between them. Germline loops: CDR1 SGHTA, CDR2 FQGTGA.

The chain recombines TRBV6-5 with TRBJ2-2; maybe TRBD2 (6 bases). Germline CDR1 MNHEY, CDR2 SVGAGI. There are 15 residues in the CDR3. V lost 3 bases, J lost 1 base, and 9 bases lay in between. As DNA, the CDR3 is TGTGCCAGCAGTTATTGGGAGGTGAACACCGGGGAGCTGTTTTTT. This encodes CASSYWEVNTGELFF.

The chain uses TRBV10-3 and TRBJ2-5, with 7 nucleotides matching TRBD2. With V trimmed by 6 bases and J by 2 bases, 3 bases remained unmatched. The germline CDR1 and CDR2 sequences are ENHRY and SYGVKD. This CDR3 is built from 13 residues. CDR3 sequence reads: CAISGGLQETQYF. The CDR3, as DNA: TGTGCCATCAGCGGGGGACTACAAGAGACCCAGTACTTC.

This chain uses TRBV7-9 with TRBJ1-2, with D possibly TRBD1 on 6 matching bases. Germline CDR1 is SEHNR and CDR2 is FQNEAQ (reference sequence). V shed 4 bases and J shed 2 bases, with 8 bases lying between them. The CDR3 spans 13 residues. The CDR3 coding sequence is TGTGCCAGCAGCTCCGGACAGAACTATGGCTACACCTTC. This encodes CASSSGQNYGYTF.

This sequence joins TRBV11-2 and TRBJ2-2; 9 bases fit TRBD1. Germline CDR1 and CDR2: SGHAT and FQNNGV. V was pared by 7 bases and J by 3 bases, with 15 bases of the junction left unmatched. This CDR3 comprises 18 residues. The CDR3 loop is CASKLKDRGIGDTGELFF. The CDR3 coding sequence is TGTGCCAGCAAACTGAAGGACAGGGGAATTGGCGACACCGGGGAGCTGTTTTTT.